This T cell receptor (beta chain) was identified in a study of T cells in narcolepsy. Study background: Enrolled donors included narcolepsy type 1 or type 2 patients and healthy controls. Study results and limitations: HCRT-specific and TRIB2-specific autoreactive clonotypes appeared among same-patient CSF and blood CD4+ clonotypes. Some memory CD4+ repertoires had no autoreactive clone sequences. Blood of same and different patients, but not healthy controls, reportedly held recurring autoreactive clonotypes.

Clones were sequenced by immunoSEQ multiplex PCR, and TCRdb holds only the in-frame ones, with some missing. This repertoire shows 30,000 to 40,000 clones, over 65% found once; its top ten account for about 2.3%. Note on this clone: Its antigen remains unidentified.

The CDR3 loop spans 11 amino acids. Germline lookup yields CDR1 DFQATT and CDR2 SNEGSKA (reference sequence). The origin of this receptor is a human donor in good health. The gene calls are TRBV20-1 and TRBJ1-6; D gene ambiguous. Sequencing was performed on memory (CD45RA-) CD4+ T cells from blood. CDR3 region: CSRRGSSPLHF. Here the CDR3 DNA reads TGCAGCCGACGGGGAAGTTCACCCCTCCACTTT.